One T cell receptor beta chain is described in this entry. There is no known antigen for this receptor. The record has no base qualities; no much larger clone is one base away. Taken from the germline V gene, the CDR1 and CDR2 loops are KGHSH and LQKENI. The CDR3 holds 15 amino acids from the cysteine to the phenylalanine. Left in the record is the CDR3 DNA by itself, 45 bases read in frame from the first base. Here V drops 3 bases and J drops 1 base, and the junction holds 1 base not matched to any gene. The data derive from a study of blood T cell repertoires in COVID-19 (TCRdb year 2020). In terms of the full investigation: The collaborator samples originated in the United States, Italy and Spain and spanned the acute and convalescent phases of COVID-19. Sample metadata almost always included a de-identified subject ID, COVID-19 status, age in years and sex. Where available, HLA class I and class II types were obtained from metadata supplied by the sample provider rather than from assay-based typing. A freely available public database, intended as a resource for researchers studying the immune response to SARS-CoV-2, is where the repertoires were released. The samples were drawn from two sources: the first 160 participants of the ongoing ImmuneRACE study, and over 950 subjects contributed by 6 global collaborators. Deeply sampled blood TCRbeta repertoires from subjects exposed to, actively infected with, or recovered from COVID-19 were included in the dataset. The material from the prospective study consisted of cDNA or gDNA derived from T cells, B-cell-depleted T cells, or PBMCs.

TCRbeta CDR3 regions were amplified from genomic DNA using the immunoSEQ Assay, a bias-controlled multiplex PCR. As for how the authors treated the data: Within the assay, amplification of reference gene primers was used to estimate how many nucleated cells each sample contained. Sequence reads were collapsed and filtered to measure the absolute abundance of every unique TCRbeta CDR3 rearrangement. For each sample, productive Simpson clonality was calculated by taking the square root of Simpson's diversity index across productive rearrangements. TCRdb's version of the immuneACCESS table is confined to in-frame rearrangements and falls short of the full clone set. An unresolved V gene accounts for under half of the shortfall where checked; the remainder is of unknown origin. V and J calls and clone size are given by that table; D and trimming were obtained from the DNA. For this sample the table gives about 260,000 clones, of which around 90% were detected only once. The top ten clones comprise 4.1% of the sample.

Findings and caveats that apply to the study as a whole: The amount of clinical and demographic metadata varied by source and participant and was provided uncurated.

Participants in the prospective study were enrolled through a virtual design, were aged about 18 to 100 years, and lived in roughly 25 United States geographic areas. In the prospective study, participants were assigned to cohorts based on the clinical history participants reported in a screening survey and a study questionnaire. In the prospective study, whole blood, serum and a nasopharyngeal or oropharyngeal swab were collected from each participant by mobile phlebotomists. Additional blood draws and questionnaires over an approximately two-month period could optionally be provided by prospective study participants. Blood samples from the prospective study were shipped frozen or at room temperature prior to DNA extraction.

This sequence originates from a woman aged 25 to 39 with acute COVID-19. The chain is assembled from TRBV18 and TRBJ2-1, with TRBD2 identical over 9 junction bases. The sample was PBMCs or T cells enriched from blood (not recorded which). The nucleotides read TGTGCCAGCTCACCCGCGGGAGGGTCCTACAATGAGCAGTTCTTC. Its protein reads: CASSPAGGSYNEQFF.